This TCR beta chain was observed in a study of T cells after yellow fever vaccination. From the 5' RACE reads, TCRdb called clonotypes with MiXCR, one entry per CDR3 protein. The sample includes some 500,000 distinct CDR3 sequences, roughly 12% of them seen just once. General study results and limits: Post-booster repertoires contained most primary-vaccination clones again (about 96% CD4, around 88% CD8). In FACS-sorted repertoires, abundant clonotypes from the bulk population could appear as contaminants.

This clonotype showed up just a few times. What it binds is unknown. V was shortened by 3 bases and J by 6 bases, with 11 bases between the two germline ends. The CDR3 loop spans 14 amino acids. Germline loops: CDR1 LGHDT, CDR2 YNNKEL (reference sequence). This specimen was PBMCs, taken on the day of the yellow fever booster vaccination. The sequence was obtained from a man younger than 45 who received the YFV17D yellow fever vaccine. This chain uses TRBV3-1 with TRBJ2-2; D uncertain. In nucleotides, the CDR3 is TGTGCCAGCAGCCATCTTAGGGATCCCGGGGAGCTGTTTTTT. It is translated as CASSHLRDPGELFF.